This entry lists 2 T cell receptor beta chains sequenced from one sample in a study of cytomegalovirus exposure and HLA in healthy donors. Vbeta (60) and Jbeta (13) primers were used in the PCR. Assay: immunoSEQ multiplex PCR; the TCRdb copy retains only in-frame clones and omits some. The table lists more than 95,000 clones, around 75% of them singletons. Sequencing input: PBMCs. The receptors were sampled from a man between 60 and 75 years old in good health and CMV-seropositive.

This clone was seen once. This chain links TRBV18 with TRBJ2-5, with D unclear. Per germline, CDR1 KGHSH and CDR2 LQKENI. V lost 3 bases, J lost 2 bases, and 10 bases lay in between. The CDR3 spans 14 residues. The CDR3 coding sequence is TGTGCCAGCTCACCGATTTCAGGACAAGAGACCCAGTACTTC. Amino acid sequence: CASSPISGQETQYF.

The chain combines TRBV19 with TRBJ1-1; 7 nucleotides agree with TRBD1. V trimming: 6 bases; J trimming: 1 base; junction bases outside the gene matches: 11. Germline V CDR1 and CDR2: LNHDA, SQIVND (reference sequence). This CDR3 is built from 16 residues. CDR3 residues: CASRPRDSFGNTEAFF. The CDR3 nucleotides read TGTGCCAGTAGACCCCGGGACAGCTTTGGGAACACTGAAGCTTTCTTT. The entire variable domain, with the rest obtained from reference TRBV19 and TRBJ1-1, is as follows: DGGITQSPKYLFRKEGQNVTLSCEQNLNHDAMYWYRQDPGQGLRLIYYSQIVNDFQKGDIAEGYSVSREKKESFPLTVTSAQKNPTAFYLCASRPRDSFGNTEAFFGQGTRLTVV.